The rows below give T cell receptor beta chains drawn from one sample of a study of blood T cell repertoires in COVID-19. Sequencing used immunoSEQ multiplex PCR; TCRdb keeps in-frame clones, though not all of them. The sample records about 210,000 clones, about 87% being singletons. Material for sequencing was peripheral blood. The receptors come from a man in his sixties who had recovered from COVID-19. Both conserved end residues are part of each CDR3. Fields, in order: V gene, CDR3 length, clone size, J gene, D gene, CDR3 protein, CDR3 DNA. A D gene is named only where the DNA matches it firmly. Rows give clone size only sometimes, using once, few, many, or a class for an expanded clone.

V: TRBV19
length: 13
size: .
J: TRBJ2-7
D: .
CDR3: CASSMLGRYEQYF
DNA: TGTGCCAGTAGTATGCTGGGGCGGTACGAGCAGTACTTC

V: TRBV28
length: 17
size: .
J: TRBJ1-3
D: TRBD1
CDR3: CASSLWLGQSSGNTIYF
DNA: TGTGCCAGCAGTTTATGGTTGGGACAGAGCTCTGGAAACACCATATATTTT

V: TRBV2
length: 14
size: few
J: TRBJ1-1
D: TRBD1
CDR3: CASSQQGANTEAFF
DNA: TGTGCCAGCAGCCAACAGGGGGCAAACACTGAAGCTTTCTTT

V: TRBV6-5
length: 14
size: .
J: TRBJ2-1
D: .
CDR3: CASTSLGGYNEQFF
DNA: TGTGCCAGCACGTCATTAGGGGGATACAATGAGCAGTTCTTC

V: TRBV4-3
length: 16
size: .
J: TRBJ2-6
D: TRBD1
CDR3: CASSQEGVSQGDVLTF
DNA: TGCGCCAGCAGCCAAGAAGGGGTCTCACAGGGGGACGTCCTGACTTTC

V: TRBV5-1
length: 14
size: .
J: TRBJ2-7
D: .
CDR3: CASSPTGTTDEQYF
DNA: TGCGCCAGCAGCCCCACCGGGACAACCGACGAGCAGTACTTC

V: TRBV27
length: 14
size: .
J: TRBJ2-1
D: .
CDR3: CASSLYPGGNEQFF
DNA: TGTGCCAGCAGTTTATACCCAGGCGGGAATGAGCAGTTCTTC

V: TRBV29-1
length: 15
size: .
J: TRBJ2-5
D: TRBD2
CDR3: CSVDPLAGRGETQYF
DNA: TGCAGCGTTGATCCACTAGCGGGAAGGGGAGAGACCCAGTACTTC

V: TRBV7-2
length: 14
size: few
J: TRBJ1-6
D: .
CDR3: CASSLGGYNSPLHF
DNA: TGTGCCAGCAGCTTGGGGGGCTATAATTCACCCCTCCACTTT

V: TRBV7-3
length: 16
size: .
J: TRBJ2-2
D: .
CDR3: CASSLMATGNTGELFF
DNA: TGTGCCAGCAGCTTAATGGCGACGGGGAACACCGGGGAGCTGTTTTTT

V: TRBV6-5
length: 14
size: .
J: TRBJ1-2
D: TRBD1
CDR3: CASTRAGGDYGYTF
DNA: TGTGCCAGCACTAGGGCAGGGGGCGACTATGGCTACACCTTC

V: TRBV5-1
length: 14
size: .
J: TRBJ2-7
D: TRBD1
CDR3: CASSFQTGSDEQYF
DNA: TGCGCCAGCAGTTTCCAGACAGGGTCGGACGAGCAGTACTTC

V: TRBV7-7
length: 12
size: .
J: TRBJ2-3
D: .
CDR3: CASSPGTDTQYF
DNA: TGTGCCAGCAGCCCAGGAACAGATACGCAGTATTTT

V: TRBV7-2
length: 16
size: .
J: TRBJ2-3
D: TRBD1
CDR3: CASSLSGQGATDTQYF
DNA: TGTGCCAGCAGCTTAAGTGGACAGGGGGCTACAGATACGCAGTATTTT

V: TRBV5-3
length: 14
size: .
J: TRBJ1-5
D: TRBD1
CDR3: CARSPGQGHQPQHF
DNA: TGTGCCAGAAGCCCAGGACAGGGGCATCAGCCCCAGCATTTT

V: TRBV7-3
length: 12
size: .
J: TRBJ1-1
D: .
CDR3: CASSTQGGEAFF
DNA: TGTGCCAGCAGCACTCAGGGTGGTGAAGCTTTCTTT

V: TRBV21-1
length: 16
size: .
J: TRBJ1-2
D: .
CDR3: CASSKVSGKGNYGYTF
DNA: TGTGCCAGCAGCAAAGTTTCAGGGAAGGGGAACTATGGCTACACCTTC

V: TRBV9
length: 16
size: .
J: TRBJ1-2
D: .
CDR3: CASSGQVGGAGYGYTF
DNA: TGTGCCAGCAGCGGGCAGGTTGGGGGCGCGGGCTATGGCTACACCTTC

V: TRBV10-1
length: 18
size: .
J: TRBJ2-4
D: TRBD1
CDR3: CASSEGDRAGEAKNIQYF
DNA: TGCGCCAGCAGTGAGGGAGACAGGGCGGGCGAGGCCAAAAACATTCAGTACTTC

V: TRBV27
length: 15
size: .
J: TRBJ2-7
D: TRBD1
CDR3: CASSSGQVFSYEQYF
DNA: TGTGCCAGCAGTTCCGGACAGGTGTTTTCCTACGAGCAGTACTTC

V: TRBV7-8
length: 15
size: .
J: TRBJ1-3
D: .
CDR3: CASSLASGVGNTIYF
DNA: TGTGCCAGCAGCTTAGCGTCCGGGGTGGGAAACACCATATATTTT

V: TRBV6-5
length: 14
size: once
J: TRBJ2-7
D: TRBD2
CDR3: CATRAPGGLYEQYF
DNA: TGTGCCACCCGGGCACCGGGAGGCCTCTACGAGCAGTACTTC

V: TRBV10-2
length: 17
size: few
J: TRBJ2-5
D: TRBD2
CDR3: CASSGARRTSGQETQYF
DNA: TGCGCCAGCAGTGGGGCCCGTAGGACTAGCGGGCAAGAGACCCAGTACTTC

V: TRBV6-5
length: 14
size: .
J: TRBJ1-1
D: TRBD1
CDR3: CASRVTGAGVEAFF
DNA: TGTGCCAGCAGGGTGACAGGGGCGGGAGTTGAAGCTTTCTTT